This T cell receptor beta chain was captured by sequencing in a study of blood T cells in healthy people across ages. A second about 7 to 11 cycle PCR used barcoded and J-beta primers. TCRdb re-derived calls from the 5' RACE reads in MiXCR, one entry per CDR3 protein. The sample consists of some 800,000 distinct CDR3 sequences, roughly 25% of them appearing once. The germline CDR1 and CDR2 sequences are MNHEY and SVGAGI. V lost 6 bases to trimming and J lost 6 bases, with 14 bases between them. This CDR3 comprises 13 residues. This clonotype appeared a few times. The data were also submitted as part of a second study, on T cells of mothers and their children. As reported in that work: Reads recorded for TCR beta CDR3 numbered over 9 million per mother and roughly 2.7 million per child.

V usage is TRBV6-5 and J usage is TRBJ1-2; possibly TRBD1 for D (5 bases). Input material: blood. The receptor comes from a boy between 5 and 17 years old in good health. CDR3 nucleotide sequence: TGTGCCAGCAGAAAACCAGGGTCGAATGGCTACACCTTC. Its translation: CASRKPGSNGYTF.